This record looks at one T cell receptor beta chain sequence and its context. Its antigen is currently unknown. This sample stems from a study of CXCR3-negative and CXCR3-positive naive CD8 T cells. TRB cDNA was prepared as libraries by UMI-labeled 5' RACE. After re-calling the 5' RACE reads, TCRdb lists one entry per CDR3 protein, DNA absent. The sample holds around 84,000 distinct CDR3 sequences. CDR1 is SGHDN, CDR2 FVKESK, per germline. This CDR3 region has 14 residues. With more than 250,000 cells each, the CD8+ T cell subsets were individually sorted in triplicate. Study findings and constraints: In CXCR3-positive naive cells, the TRB CDR3s were more hydrophobic than in CXCR3-negative naive cells. Naive subsets were similarly diverse, while memory CD8+ repertoires were much less diverse.

The sample taken for sequencing was naive CXCR3+ CD8+ T cells from blood. Indicated subset: CD45RO-CCR7+CD27+CD95- naive CD8+ T cells expressing CXCR3 (TNR3+). The TCR comes from a human donor in good health. Some clones in this sample may be carry-over from other donors' samples. The chain links TRBV14 to TRBJ1-1. CDR3 sequence reads: CASSQDREGGEAFF.